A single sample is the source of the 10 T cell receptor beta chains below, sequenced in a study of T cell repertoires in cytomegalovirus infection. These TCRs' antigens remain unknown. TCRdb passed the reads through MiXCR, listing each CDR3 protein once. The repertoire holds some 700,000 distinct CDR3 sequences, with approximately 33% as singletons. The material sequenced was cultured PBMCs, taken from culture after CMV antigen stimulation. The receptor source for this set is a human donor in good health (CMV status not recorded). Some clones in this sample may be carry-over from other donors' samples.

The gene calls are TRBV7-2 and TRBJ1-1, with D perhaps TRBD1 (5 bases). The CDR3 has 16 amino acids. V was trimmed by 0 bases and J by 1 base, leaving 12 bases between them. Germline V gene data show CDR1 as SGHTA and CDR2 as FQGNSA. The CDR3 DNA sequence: TGTGCCAGCAGCTTAGCCTGGGGGGGGGGGAACACTGAAGCTTTCTTT. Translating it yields CASSLAWGGGNTEAFF.

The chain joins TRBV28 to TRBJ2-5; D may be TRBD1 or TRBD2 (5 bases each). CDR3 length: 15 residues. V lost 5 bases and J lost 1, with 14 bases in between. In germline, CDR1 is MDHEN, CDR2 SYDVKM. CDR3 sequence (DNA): TGTGCCAGCAGTGGGACGGCAGGGCGCCAAGAGACCCAGTACTTC. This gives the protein CASSGTAGRQETQYF.

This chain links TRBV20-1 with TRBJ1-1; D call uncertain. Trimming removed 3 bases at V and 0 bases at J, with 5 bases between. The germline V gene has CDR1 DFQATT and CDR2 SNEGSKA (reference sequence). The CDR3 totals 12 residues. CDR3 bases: TGCAGTGCTAGTGGGATGAACACTGAAGCTTTCTTT. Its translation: CSASGMNTEAFF.

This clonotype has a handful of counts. CDR3 coding DNA: TGTGCCAGCAGCCCCCCGGGGACTAGGGCCCACGAGCAGTACTTC. Translating gives CASSPPGTRAHEQYF. The V call is TRBV12-3 or TRBV12-4, the J call TRBJ2-7; 8 positions match TRBD2. V lost 6 bases and J lost 5; bases outside the gene matches: 12. CDR3 length equals 15 residues.

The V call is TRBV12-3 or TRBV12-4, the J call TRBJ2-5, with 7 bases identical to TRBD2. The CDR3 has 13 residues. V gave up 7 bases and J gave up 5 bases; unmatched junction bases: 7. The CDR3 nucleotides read TGTGCCAGCACCACCCTCGGGGGGGAGACCCAGTACTTC. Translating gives CASTTLGGETQYF.

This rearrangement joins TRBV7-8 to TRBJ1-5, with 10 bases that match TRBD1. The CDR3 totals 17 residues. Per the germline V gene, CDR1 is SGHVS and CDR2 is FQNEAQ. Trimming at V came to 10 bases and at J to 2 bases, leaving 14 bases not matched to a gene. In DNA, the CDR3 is TGTGCCACAACTCCTGGGACAGGGGTTTTGGGCAATCAGCCCCAGCATTTT. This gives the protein CATTPGTGVLGNQPQHF.

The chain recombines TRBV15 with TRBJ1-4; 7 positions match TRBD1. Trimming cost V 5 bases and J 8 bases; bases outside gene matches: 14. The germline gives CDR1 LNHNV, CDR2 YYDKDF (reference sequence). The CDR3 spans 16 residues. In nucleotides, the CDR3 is TGTGCCACCAGCTCCCGACCGGGACAGATGAGGGAAAAACTGTTTTTT. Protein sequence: CATSSRPGQMREKLFF.

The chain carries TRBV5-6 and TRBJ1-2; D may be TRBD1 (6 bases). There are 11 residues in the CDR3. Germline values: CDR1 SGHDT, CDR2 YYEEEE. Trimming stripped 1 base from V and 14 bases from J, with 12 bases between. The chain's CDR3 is CASSLQGIKTF. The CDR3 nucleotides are TGTGCCAGCAGCTTGCAGGGGATAAAAACCTTC.

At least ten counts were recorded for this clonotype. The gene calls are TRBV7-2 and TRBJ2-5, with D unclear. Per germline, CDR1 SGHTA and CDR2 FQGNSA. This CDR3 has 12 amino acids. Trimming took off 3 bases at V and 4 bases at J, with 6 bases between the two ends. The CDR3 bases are TGTGCCAGCAGCTTCCCTACAGAGACCCAGTACTTC. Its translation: CASSFPTETQYF.

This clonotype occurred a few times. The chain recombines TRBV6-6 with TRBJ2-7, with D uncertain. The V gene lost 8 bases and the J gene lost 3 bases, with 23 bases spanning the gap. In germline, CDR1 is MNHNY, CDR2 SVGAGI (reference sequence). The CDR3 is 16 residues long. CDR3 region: CASQKGMYSKVYEQYF. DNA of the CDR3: TGTGCCAGCCAGAAAGGAATGTACAGTAAGGTCTACGAGCAGTACTTC.